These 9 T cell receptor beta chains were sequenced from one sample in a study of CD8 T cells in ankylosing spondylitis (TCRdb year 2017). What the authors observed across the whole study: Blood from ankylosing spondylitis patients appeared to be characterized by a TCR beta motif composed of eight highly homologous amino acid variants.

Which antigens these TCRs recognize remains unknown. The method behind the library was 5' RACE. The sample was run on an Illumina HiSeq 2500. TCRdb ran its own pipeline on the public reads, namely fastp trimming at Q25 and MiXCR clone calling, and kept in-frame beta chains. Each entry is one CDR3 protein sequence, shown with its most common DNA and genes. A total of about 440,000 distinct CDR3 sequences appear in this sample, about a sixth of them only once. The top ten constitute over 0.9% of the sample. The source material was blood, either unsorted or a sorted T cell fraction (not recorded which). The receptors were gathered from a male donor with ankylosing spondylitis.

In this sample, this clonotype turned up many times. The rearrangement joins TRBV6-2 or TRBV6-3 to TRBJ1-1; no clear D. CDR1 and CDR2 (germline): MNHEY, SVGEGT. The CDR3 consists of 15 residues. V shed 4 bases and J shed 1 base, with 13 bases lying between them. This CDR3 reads CASSSPFRWNTEAFF. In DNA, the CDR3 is TGTGCCAGCAGTTCCCCTTTTAGGTGGAACACTGAAGCTTTCTTT.

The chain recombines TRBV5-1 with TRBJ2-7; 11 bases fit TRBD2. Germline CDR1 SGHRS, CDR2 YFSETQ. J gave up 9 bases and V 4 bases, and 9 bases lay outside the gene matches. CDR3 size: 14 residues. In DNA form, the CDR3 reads TGCGCCAGCAGCCCCGTGGGACTAGCGGCGCCGCAGTACTTC. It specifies CASSPVGLAAPQYF.

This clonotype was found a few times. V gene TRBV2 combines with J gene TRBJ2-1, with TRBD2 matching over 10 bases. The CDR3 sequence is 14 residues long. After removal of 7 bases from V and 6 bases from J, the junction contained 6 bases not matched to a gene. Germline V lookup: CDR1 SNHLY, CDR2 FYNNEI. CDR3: CASKTSGLTNEQFF. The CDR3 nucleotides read TGTGCCAGCAAGACTAGCGGGTTGACCAATGAGCAGTTCTTC.

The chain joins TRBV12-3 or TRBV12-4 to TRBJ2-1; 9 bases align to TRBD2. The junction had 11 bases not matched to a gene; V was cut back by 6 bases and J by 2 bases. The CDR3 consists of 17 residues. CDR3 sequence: CASSLGRAGGPYNEQFF. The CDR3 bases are TGTGCCAGCAGCCTGGGCCGAGCGGGGGGCCCCTACAATGAGCAGTTCTTC.

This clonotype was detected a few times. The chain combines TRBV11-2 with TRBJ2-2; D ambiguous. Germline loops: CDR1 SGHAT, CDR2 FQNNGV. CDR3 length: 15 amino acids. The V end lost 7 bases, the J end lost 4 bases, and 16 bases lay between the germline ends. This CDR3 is CASINNRAGTGELFF. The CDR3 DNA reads TGTGCCAGCATCAATAACCGGGCTGGCACCGGGGAGCTGTTTTTT.

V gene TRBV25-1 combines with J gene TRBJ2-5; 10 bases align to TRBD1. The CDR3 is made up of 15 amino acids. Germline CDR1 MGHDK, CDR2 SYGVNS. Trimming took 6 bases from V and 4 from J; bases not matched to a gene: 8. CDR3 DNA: TGTGCCAGCAGCACGGGACAGGGGAACCGAGAGACCCAGTACTTC. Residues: CASSTGQGNRETQYF.

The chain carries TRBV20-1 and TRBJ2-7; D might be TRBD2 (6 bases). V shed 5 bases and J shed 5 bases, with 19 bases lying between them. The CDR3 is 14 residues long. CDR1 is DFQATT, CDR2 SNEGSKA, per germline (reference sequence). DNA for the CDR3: TGCAGTGCTTGGCCGGGACTCTCTCCCCACGAGCAGTACTTC. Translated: CSAWPGLSPHEQYF.

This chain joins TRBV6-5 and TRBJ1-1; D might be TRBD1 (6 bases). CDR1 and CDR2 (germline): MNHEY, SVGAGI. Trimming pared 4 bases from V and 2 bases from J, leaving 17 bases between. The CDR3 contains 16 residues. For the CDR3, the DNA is TGTGCCAGCAGTTCGGTCAAACAGGGAGAAAACACTGAAGCTTTCTTT. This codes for CASSSVKQGENTEAFF.

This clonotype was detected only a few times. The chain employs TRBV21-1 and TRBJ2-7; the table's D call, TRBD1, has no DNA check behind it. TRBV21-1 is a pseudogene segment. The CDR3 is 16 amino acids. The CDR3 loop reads CASHRRGQGSSYEQYF. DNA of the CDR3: TGTGCCAGCCACCGCAGAGGACAGGGAAGTTCCTACGAGCAGTACTTC.